This T cell receptor (beta chain) was sequenced during a study of T cell repertoires in cytomegalovirus infection. CDR3 length: 17 residues. CDR1 is SEHNR and CDR2 is FQNEAQ in the germline V gene (reference sequence). V was cut by 7 bases and J by 5 bases, with 26 bases left in between. TCRdb reprocessed the reads with MiXCR, giving one entry per CDR3 protein. The sample includes under 600,000 distinct CDR3 sequences, 16% seen only once; the top ten take roughly a quarter. The table lists this clonotype with many counts. Sequencing was done on a sample of CD8+ T cells from PBMCs. The chain couples TRBV7-9 to TRBJ1-1, with D maybe TRBD1 (6 bases). This receptor was identified in a human donor in good health (CMV status not recorded). Some clones in this sample may be carry-over from other donors' samples. The DNA of the CDR3 is TGTGCCAGCAACACAAAACCGGGGAGGGGGGGAGGGACTGAAGCTTTCTTT. Translating it yields CASNTKPGRGGGTEAFF.